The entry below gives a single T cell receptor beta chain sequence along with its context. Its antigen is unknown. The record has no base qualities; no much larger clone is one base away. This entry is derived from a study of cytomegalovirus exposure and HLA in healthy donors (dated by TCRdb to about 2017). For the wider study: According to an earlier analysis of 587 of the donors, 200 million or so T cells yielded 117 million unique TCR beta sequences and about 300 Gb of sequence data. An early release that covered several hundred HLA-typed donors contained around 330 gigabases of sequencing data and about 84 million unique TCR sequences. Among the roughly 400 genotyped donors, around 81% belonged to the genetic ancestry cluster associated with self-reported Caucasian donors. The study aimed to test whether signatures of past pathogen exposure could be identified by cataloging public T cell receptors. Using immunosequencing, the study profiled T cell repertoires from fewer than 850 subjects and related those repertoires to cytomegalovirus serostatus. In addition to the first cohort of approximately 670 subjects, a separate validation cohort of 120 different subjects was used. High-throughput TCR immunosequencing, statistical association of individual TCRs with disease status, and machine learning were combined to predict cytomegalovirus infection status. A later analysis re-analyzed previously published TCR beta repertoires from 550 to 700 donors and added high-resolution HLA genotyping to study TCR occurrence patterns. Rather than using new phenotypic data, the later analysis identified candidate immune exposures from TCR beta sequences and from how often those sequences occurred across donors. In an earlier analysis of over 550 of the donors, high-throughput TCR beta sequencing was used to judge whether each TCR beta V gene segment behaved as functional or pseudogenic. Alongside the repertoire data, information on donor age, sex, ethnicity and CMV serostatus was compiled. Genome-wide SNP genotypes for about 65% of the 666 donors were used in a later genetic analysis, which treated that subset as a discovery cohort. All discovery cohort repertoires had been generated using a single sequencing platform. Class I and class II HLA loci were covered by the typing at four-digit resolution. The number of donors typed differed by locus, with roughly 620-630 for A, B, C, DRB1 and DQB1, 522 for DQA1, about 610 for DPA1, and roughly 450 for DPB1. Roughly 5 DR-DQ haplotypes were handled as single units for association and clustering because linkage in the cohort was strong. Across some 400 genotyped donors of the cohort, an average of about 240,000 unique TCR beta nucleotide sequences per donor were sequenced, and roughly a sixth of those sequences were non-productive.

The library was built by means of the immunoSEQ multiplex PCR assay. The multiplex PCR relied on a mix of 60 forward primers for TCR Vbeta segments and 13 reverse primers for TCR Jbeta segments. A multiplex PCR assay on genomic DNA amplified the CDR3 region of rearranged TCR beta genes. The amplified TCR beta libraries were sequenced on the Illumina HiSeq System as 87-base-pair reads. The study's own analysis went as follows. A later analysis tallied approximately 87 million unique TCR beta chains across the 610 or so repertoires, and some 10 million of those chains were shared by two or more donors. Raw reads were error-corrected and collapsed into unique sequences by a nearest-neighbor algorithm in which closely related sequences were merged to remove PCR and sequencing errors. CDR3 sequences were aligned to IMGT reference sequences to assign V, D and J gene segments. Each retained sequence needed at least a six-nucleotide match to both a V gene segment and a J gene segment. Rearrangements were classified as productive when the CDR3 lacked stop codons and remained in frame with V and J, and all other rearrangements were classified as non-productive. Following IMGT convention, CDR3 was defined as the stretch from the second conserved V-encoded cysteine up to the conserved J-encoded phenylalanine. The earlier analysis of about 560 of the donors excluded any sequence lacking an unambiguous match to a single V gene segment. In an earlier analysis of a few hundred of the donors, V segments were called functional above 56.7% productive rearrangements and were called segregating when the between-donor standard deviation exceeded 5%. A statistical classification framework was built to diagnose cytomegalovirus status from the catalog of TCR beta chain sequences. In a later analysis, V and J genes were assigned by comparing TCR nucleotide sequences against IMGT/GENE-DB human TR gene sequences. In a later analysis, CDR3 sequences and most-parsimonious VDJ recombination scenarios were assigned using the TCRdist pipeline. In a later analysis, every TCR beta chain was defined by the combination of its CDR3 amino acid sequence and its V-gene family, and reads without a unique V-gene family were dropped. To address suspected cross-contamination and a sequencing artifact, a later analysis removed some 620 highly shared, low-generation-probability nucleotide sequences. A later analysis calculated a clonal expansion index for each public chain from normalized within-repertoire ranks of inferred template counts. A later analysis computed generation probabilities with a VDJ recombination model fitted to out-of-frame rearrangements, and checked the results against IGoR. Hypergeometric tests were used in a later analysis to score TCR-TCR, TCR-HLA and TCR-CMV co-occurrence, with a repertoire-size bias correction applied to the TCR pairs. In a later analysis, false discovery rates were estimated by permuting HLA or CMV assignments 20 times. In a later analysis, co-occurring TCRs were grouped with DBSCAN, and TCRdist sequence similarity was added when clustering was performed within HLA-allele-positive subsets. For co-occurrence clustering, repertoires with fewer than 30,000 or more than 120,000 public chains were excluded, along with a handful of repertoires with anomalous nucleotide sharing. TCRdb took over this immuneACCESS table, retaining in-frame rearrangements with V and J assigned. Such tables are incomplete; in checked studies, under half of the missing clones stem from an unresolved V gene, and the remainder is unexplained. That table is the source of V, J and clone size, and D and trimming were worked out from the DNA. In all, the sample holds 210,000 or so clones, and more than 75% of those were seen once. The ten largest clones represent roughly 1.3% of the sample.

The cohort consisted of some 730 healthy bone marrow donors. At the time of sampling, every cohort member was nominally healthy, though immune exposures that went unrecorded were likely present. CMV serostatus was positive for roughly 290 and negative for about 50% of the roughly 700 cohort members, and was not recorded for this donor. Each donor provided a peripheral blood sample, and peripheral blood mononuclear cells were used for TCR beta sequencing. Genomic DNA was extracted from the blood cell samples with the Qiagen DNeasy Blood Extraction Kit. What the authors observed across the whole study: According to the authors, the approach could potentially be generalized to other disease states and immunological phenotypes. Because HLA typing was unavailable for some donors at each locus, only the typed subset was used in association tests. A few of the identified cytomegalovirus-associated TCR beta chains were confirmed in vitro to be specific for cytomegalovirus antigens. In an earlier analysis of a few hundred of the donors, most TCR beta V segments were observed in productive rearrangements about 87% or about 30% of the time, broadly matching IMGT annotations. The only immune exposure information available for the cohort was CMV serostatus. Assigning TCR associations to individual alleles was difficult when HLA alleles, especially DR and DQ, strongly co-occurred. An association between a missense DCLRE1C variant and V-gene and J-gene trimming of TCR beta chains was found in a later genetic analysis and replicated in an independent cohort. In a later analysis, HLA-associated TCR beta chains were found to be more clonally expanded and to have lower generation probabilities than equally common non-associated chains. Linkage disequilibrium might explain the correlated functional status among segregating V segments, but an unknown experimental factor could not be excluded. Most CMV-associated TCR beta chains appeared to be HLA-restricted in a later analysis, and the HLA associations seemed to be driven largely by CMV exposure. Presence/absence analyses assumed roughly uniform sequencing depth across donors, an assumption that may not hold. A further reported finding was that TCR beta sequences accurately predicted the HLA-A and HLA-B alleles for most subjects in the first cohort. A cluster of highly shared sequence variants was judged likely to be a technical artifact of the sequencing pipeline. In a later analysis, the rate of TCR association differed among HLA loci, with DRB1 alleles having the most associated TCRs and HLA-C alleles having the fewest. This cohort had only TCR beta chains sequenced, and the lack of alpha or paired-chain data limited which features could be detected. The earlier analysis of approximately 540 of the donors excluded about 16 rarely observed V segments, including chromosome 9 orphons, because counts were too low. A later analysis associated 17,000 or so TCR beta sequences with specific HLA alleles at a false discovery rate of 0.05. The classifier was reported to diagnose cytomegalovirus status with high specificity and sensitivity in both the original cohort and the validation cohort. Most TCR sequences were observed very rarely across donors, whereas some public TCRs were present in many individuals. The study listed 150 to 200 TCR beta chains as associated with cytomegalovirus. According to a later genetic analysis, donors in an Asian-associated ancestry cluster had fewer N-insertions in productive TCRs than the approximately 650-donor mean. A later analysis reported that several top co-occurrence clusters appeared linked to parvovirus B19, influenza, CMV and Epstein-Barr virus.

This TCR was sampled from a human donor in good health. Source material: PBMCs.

The DNA sequence is TGTGCCCGCCTAGATGGGACTAGGGGCGAGCAGTACTTC. Translated, this gives CARLDGTRGEQYF. This chain is built from TRBV30 and TRBJ2-7, and TRBD2 aligns with 8 junction nucleotides. From a lookup of the germline V gene (reference sequence), CDR1 and CDR2 are GTSNPN and SVGIG. Ends trimmed: V by 8 bases, J by 6 bases; bases unmatched to a gene: 12. From cysteine to phenylalanine, the CDR3 is 13 amino acids long. The read is trimmed to its CDR3 DNA, 39 bases read in frame from base 1.